Below, 26 T cell receptor beta chains from the same sample are listed, as sequenced in a study of blood T cell repertoires in COVID-19. The method was immunoSEQ multiplex PCR; TCRdb's version includes in-frame clones alone and lacks a portion of them. Among more than 150,000 clones listed, roughly four fifths were seen once. The sequencing input was PBMCs or T cells enriched from blood (not recorded which). These receptors originate from a man aged 40-49 years who had recovered from COVID-19.

The chain recombines TRBV5-1 with TRBJ1-6; D gene ambiguous. This CDR3 is 14 amino acids long. Germline V gene sequence: CDR1 SGHRS, CDR2 YFSETQ. Trimming removed 5 bases at V and 4 bases at J, with 10 bases between. The CDR3 loop is CASSSSSYNSPLHF. In DNA form, the CDR3 reads TGCGCCAGCAGTTCATCATCATATAATTCACCCCTCCACTTT.

The V call is TRBV6-5, the J call TRBJ1-1; D is perhaps TRBD1 (6 bases). V lost 5 bases, J lost 2 bases, and 9 bases lay in between. Germline V gene data show CDR1 as MNHEY and CDR2 as SVGAGI. This CDR3 is 13 amino acids long. The CDR3 DNA follows: TGTGCCAGCAGTACAGGGTCCAACACTGAAGCTTTCTTT. It specifies CASSTGSNTEAFF.

The chain employs TRBV7-9 and TRBJ2-7; D perhaps matches TRBD2 (5 bases). This CDR3 region has 13 residues. With 1 base removed from V and 5 bases from J, the gap between germline ends came to 9 bases. Germline CDR1 is SEHNR and CDR2 is FQNEAQ (reference sequence). The CDR3 coding sequence is TGTGCCAGCAGCTTAGGCGGGCTTCACGAGCAGTACGTC. Its translation: CASSLGGLHEQYV.

This clone was recorded only once. The chain uses TRBV10-1 and TRBJ2-5; 11 nucleotides line up with TRBD2. CDR3 size: 22 residues. With V trimmed by 0 bases and J by 0 bases, 18 bases remained unmatched. CDR1 is WNHNN and CDR2 is SYGVQD in the germline V gene (reference sequence). The CDR3 DNA follows: TGCGCCAGCAGTGAGTCGAGTCCTAGCGGGAGGCCTGAAACCAGCAACCAAGAGACCCAGTACTTC. Translation gives CASSESSPSGRPETSNQETQYF.

The chain has TRBV4-3 and TRBJ1-3; 7 nucleotides line up with TRBD1. V dropped 2 bases and J dropped 3; count of bases not matched to a gene: 4. The CDR3 loop spans 15 amino acids. Germline V gives CDR1 LGHNA, CDR2 YSLEER. CDR3 DNA: TGCGCCAGCAGCCAACAACAGGGGAGTGGAAACACCATATATTTT. Encoded protein: CASSQQQGSGNTIYF.

J is TRBJ2-5 and V is TRBV7-2, with 9 bases matching TRBD2. The CDR3 runs to 14 residues. The ends lost 2 bases at V and 5 bases at J; junction bases unmatched: 3. CDR1 and CDR2 from the germline V gene are SGHTA and FQGNSA. The chain's CDR3 is CASSLFAGGETQYF. In DNA, the CDR3 is TGTGCCAGCAGCTTATTCGCGGGAGGGGAGACCCAGTACTTC.

The genes are TRBV30 and TRBJ2-5; 7 bases are a match to TRBD2. The CDR3 covers 12 residues. The ends lost 2 bases at V and 4 bases at J; junction bases unmatched: 1. The germline CDR1 and CDR2 sequences are GTSNPN and SVGIG (reference sequence). The CDR3 nucleotides read TGTGCCTGGAGTCCGGGAGGAGAGACCCAGTACTTC. Translating gives CAWSPGGETQYF.

This rearrangement joins TRBV2 to TRBJ1-6; 7 nucleotides agree with TRBD1. The germline V gene has CDR1 SNHLY and CDR2 FYNNEI. The CDR3 sequence is 18 residues long. V trimming: 7 bases; J trimming: 4 bases; junction bases outside the gene matches: 16. Here the CDR3 reads CASTRRGQGSGYNSPLHF. The CDR3 nucleotides read TGTGCCAGCACTCGAAGGGGGCAGGGCTCGGGTTATAATTCACCCCTCCACTTT.

The V call is TRBV30, the J call TRBJ1-6; 10 bases align to TRBD1. This CDR3 has 13 residues. The trim removed 1 base at V and 12 bases at J, leaving 3 bases unmatched. From germline, CDR1 is GTSNPN and CDR2 SVGIG (reference sequence). The CDR3 region has the DNA TGTGCCTGGAGTGCCGGACAGGGGGGACCCCTCCACTTT. Amino acid sequence: CAWSAGQGGPLHF.

The gene calls are TRBV20-1 and TRBJ1-2; possible D gene TRBD1, 6 bases. Trimming pared 6 bases from V and 11 bases from J, leaving 16 bases between. Germline CDR1 and CDR2: DFQATT and SNEGSKA (reference sequence). CDR3 length equals 11 residues. CDR3 protein: CSASSGVGYTF. The DNA of the CDR3 is TGCAGTGCCAGTTCAGGGGTCGGTTACACCTTC.

The count of this clone is one. The rearrangement uses TRBV5-1 and TRBJ2-1; TRBD1 is a possible D gene (6 bases). V was clipped by 0 bases and J by 4 bases, with 8 bases between them. CDR1 SGHRS and CDR2 YFSETQ come from the germline V gene. The CDR3 is 14 amino acids. The CDR3 DNA sequence: TGCGCCAGCAGCTTGGGCGACAGGTACAATGAGCAGTTCTTC. Translated: CASSLGDRYNEQFF.

This rearrangement joins TRBV5-4 to TRBJ1-1; D perhaps matches TRBD1 (5 bases). Germline CDR1 is SGHNT and CDR2 is YYREEE (reference sequence). Trimming shortened V by 0 bases and J by 2 bases, and 11 bases separated the two germline ends. The CDR3 is 15 residues long. The CDR3 DNA follows: TGTGCCAGCAGCTTGGTTGTGGGGACTAACACTGAAGCTTTCTTT. This gives the protein CASSLVVGTNTEAFF.

The CDR3 here is CASMATRGGDYGYTF. DNA for the CDR3: TGTGCCAGCATGGCAACTAGGGGGGGGGACTATGGCTACACCTTC. The J gene is TRBJ1-2, the V gene TRBV2, with a tentative D call TRBD1 (6 bases). Germline V gene sequence: CDR1 SNHLY, CDR2 FYNNEI. This CDR3 spans 15 amino acids. Trimming removed 7 bases from V and 3 bases from J, with 18 bases in between.

The rearrangement links TRBV5-5 to TRBJ2-7; 9 bases map to TRBD1. V shed 0 bases and J 7 bases; nucleotides not matched to a gene: 8. Germline-derived CDR1 and CDR2 are SGHKS and YYEKEE (reference sequence). CDR3 size: 15 residues. Here the CDR3 DNA reads TGTGCCAGCAGCTTGGCGGGACAGGGCTTGGGGGAGCAGTACTTC. Its translation: CASSLAGQGLGEQYF.

The chain has TRBV28 and TRBJ2-5, with a possible D match to TRBD2 (6 bases). The CDR3 is made up of 15 amino acids. Germline CDR1 reads MDHEN; CDR2 reads SYDVKM. Trimming removed 5 bases at V and 5 bases at J, with 18 bases between. The CDR3 reads CASSPASAEGETQYF. The CDR3 DNA is TGTGCCAGCAGTCCCGCCTCAGCGGAGGGGGAGACCCAGTACTTC.

This chain links TRBV15 with TRBJ1-1; D perhaps matches TRBD1 (5 bases). Trimming pared 5 bases from V and 1 base from J, leaving 11 bases between. The CDR3 has 14 amino acids. Germline lookup yields CDR1 LNHNV and CDR2 YYDKDF (reference sequence). CDR3 DNA sequence: TGTGCCACCAGCCCCAATACAGGGAACACTGAAGCTTTCTTT. Translated, it gives CATSPNTGNTEAFF.

The V and J genes are TRBV5-6 and TRBJ2-7, with TRBD2 as a possible D gene (6 bases). The germline V and J ends were trimmed by 5 bases and 5 bases, with 17 bases remaining between them. This CDR3 has 14 residues. Germline loops: CDR1 SGHDT, CDR2 YYEEEE. This CDR3 is CASSLRRGGNEQYV. The CDR3 bases are TGTGCCAGCAGTCTCAGAAGGGGAGGAAACGAGCAGTACGTC.

The chain has TRBV6-6 and TRBJ2-3, with 8 bases identical to TRBD1. Germline values: CDR1 MNHNY, CDR2 SVGAGI (reference sequence). The CDR3 is made up of 15 amino acids. Trimming at V came to 6 bases and at J to 4 bases, leaving 9 bases not matched to a gene. This CDR3 reads CASSQPQGVADTQYF. CDR3 coding DNA: TGTGCCAGCAGCCAACCACAGGGGGTCGCAGATACGCAGTATTTT.

The chain combines TRBV5-1 with TRBJ1-1; 7 nucleotides match TRBD1. V shed 1 base and J 4 bases; nucleotides not matched to a gene: 1. The CDR3 has 13 residues. Germline CDR1 reads SGHRS; CDR2 reads YFSETQ. This CDR3 is CASSLTGVTEAFF. CDR3 coding DNA: TGCGCCAGCAGCTTGACAGGGGTCACTGAAGCTTTCTTT.

This clone was detected only a few times. The chain recombines TRBV27 with TRBJ2-1; 10 bases are a match to TRBD2. V shed 0 bases and J 6 bases; nucleotides not matched to a gene: 5. The CDR3 covers 16 residues. Germline V gene data show CDR1 as MNHEY and CDR2 as SMNVEV (reference sequence). CDR3 in amino acids: CASSLSPSGSPNEQFF. CDR3 coding DNA: TGTGCCAGCAGTTTATCCCCTAGCGGGAGTCCCAATGAGCAGTTCTTC.

The chain uses TRBV10-1 and TRBJ2-7; 10 bases line up with TRBD2. The germline gives CDR1 WNHNN, CDR2 SYGVQD (reference sequence). Trimming cost V 4 bases and J 0 bases; bases outside gene matches: 0. The CDR3 sequence is 14 residues long. The CDR3 coding sequence is TGCGCCAGCAGTGCTAGCGGGAGCTCCTACGAGCAGTACTTC. Translation gives CASSASGSSYEQYF.

The rearrangement links TRBV20-1 to TRBJ2-3; a weak D match, TRBD1 (6 bases). V lost 2 bases, J lost 10 bases, and 10 bases lay in between. CDR1 is DFQATT and CDR2 is SNEGSKA in the germline V gene (reference sequence). This CDR3 region has 11 residues. CDR3 protein: CSARMGAPQYF. DNA for the CDR3: TGCAGTGCTAGAATGGGGGCACCGCAGTATTTT.

V is TRBV27 and J is TRBJ2-5, with 10 bases lining up with TRBD2. Germline CDR1 and CDR2: MNHEY and SMNVEV (reference sequence). This CDR3 has 16 amino acids. V shed 2 bases and J 2 bases; nucleotides not matched to a gene: 5. CDR3 protein: CASSLLAGVAQETQYF. For the CDR3, the DNA is TGTGCCAGCAGTTTACTAGCGGGAGTTGCGCAAGAGACCCAGTACTTC.

The V gene is TRBV29-1, the J gene TRBJ2-3; no clear D gene. V lost 7 bases and J lost 1, with 18 bases in between. This CDR3 is 15 amino acids long. The germline gives CDR1 SQVTM, CDR2 ANQGSEA. The CDR3 DNA is TGCAGCGCCTCCACTGGTACGGCGGGCACAGATACGCAGTATTTT. This sequence encodes CSASTGTAGTDTQYF.

The chain combines TRBV28 with TRBJ2-7; 8 positions agree with TRBD2. CDR3 length: 16 amino acids. The V gene end was trimmed by 5 bases and the J gene end by 3 bases; junction bases not matched to a gene: 12. Germline V gene sequence: CDR1 MDHEN, CDR2 SYDVKM. The CDR3 reads CASSLLSGGFFYEQYF. The CDR3 DNA is TGTGCCAGCAGTCTACTCAGCGGGGGATTCTTCTACGAGCAGTACTTC.

The J gene is TRBJ2-7, the V gene TRBV10-1; maybe TRBD2 (5 bases). Germline V gene data show CDR1 as WNHNN and CDR2 as SYGVQD (reference sequence). The V gene lost 7 bases and the J gene lost 5 bases, with 12 bases spanning the gap. CDR3 length: 12 amino acids. CDR3 protein: CASNSGGHEQYV. CDR3 DNA: TGCGCCAGCAATTCAGGAGGCCACGAGCAGTACGTC.